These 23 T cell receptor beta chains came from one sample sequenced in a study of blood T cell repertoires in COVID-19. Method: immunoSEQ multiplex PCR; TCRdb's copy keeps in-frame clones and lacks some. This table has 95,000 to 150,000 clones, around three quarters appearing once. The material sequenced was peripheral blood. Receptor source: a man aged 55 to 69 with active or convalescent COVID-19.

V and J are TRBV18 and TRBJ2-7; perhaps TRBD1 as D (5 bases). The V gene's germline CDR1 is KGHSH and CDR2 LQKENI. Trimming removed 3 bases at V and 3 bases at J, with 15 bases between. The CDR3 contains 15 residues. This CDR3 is CASSPRQGRDYEQYF. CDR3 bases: TGTGCCAGCTCACCGAGGCAGGGAAGGGACTACGAGCAGTACTTC.

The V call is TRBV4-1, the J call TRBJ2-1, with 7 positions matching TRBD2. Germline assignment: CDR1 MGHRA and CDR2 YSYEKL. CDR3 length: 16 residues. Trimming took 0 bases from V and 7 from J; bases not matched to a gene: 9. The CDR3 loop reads CASSQELGRTTNEQFF. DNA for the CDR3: TGCGCCAGCAGCCAAGAACTCGGGAGGACCACGAATGAGCAGTTCTTC.

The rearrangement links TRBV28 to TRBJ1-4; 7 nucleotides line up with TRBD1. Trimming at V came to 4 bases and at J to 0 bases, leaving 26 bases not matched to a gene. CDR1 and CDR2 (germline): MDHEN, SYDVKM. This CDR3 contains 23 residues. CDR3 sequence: CASSSILPGRGPILVATNEKLFF. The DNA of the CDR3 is TGTGCCAGCAGTTCGATCCTCCCGGGAAGGGGGCCGATTTTGGTCGCAACTAATGAAAAACTGTTTTTT.

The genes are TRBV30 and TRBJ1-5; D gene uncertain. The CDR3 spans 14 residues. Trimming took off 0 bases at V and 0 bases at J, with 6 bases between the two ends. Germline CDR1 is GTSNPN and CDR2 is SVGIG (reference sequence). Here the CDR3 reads CAWSVAVSNQPQHF. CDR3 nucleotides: TGTGCCTGGAGTGTCGCGGTTAGCAATCAGCCCCAGCATTTT.

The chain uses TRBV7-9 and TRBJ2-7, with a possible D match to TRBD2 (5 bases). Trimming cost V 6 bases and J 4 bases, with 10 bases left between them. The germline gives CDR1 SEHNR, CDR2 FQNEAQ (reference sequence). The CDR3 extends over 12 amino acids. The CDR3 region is CASSQDSYEQYF. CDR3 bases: TGTGCCAGCAGTCAGGACTCTTACGAGCAGTACTTC.

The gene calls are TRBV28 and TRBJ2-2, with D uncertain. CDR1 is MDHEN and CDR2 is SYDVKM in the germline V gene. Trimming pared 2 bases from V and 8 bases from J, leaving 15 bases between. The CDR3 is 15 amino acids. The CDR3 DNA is TGTGCCAGCAGTTTACCCACCCTTGAGGCTGGGGAGCTGTTTTTT. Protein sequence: CASSLPTLEAGELFF.

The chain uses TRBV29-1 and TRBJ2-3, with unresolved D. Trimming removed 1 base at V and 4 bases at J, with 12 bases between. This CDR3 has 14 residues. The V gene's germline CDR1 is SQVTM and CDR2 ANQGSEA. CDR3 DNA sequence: TGCAGCGTTGAAGTCCAGCGCGGAGCAGATACGCAGTATTTT. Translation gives CSVEVQRGADTQYF.

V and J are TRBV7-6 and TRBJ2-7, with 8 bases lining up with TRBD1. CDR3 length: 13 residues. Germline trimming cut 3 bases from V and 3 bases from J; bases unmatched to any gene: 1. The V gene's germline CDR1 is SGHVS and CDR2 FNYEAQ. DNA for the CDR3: TGTGCCAGCAGCTTCGACAGGGGCTACGAGCAGTACTTC. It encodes CASSFDRGYEQYF.

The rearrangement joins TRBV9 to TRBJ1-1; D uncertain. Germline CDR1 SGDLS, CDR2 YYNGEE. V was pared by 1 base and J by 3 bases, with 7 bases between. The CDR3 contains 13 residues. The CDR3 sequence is CASSVKGDTEAFF. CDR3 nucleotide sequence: TGTGCCAGCAGCGTAAAGGGAGACACTGAAGCTTTCTTT. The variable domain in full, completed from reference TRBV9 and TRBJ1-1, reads DSGVTQTPKHLITATGQRVTLRCSPRSGDLSVYWYQQSLDQGLQFLIQYYNGEERAKGNILERFSAQQFPDLHSELNLSSLELGDSALYFCASSVKGDTEAFFGQGTRLTVV.

Written as DNA, the CDR3 is TGTGCCAGCAGCCAACAATACCGGAACTATGGCTACACCTTC. As protein: CASSQQYRNYGYTF. The genes are TRBV3-1 (or the pseudogene TRBV3-2) and TRBJ1-2; no reliable D call. Germline CDR1 is LGHDT and CDR2 is YNNKEL (reference sequence). The CDR3 extends over 14 amino acids. V lost 2 bases and J 2 bases, leaving 9 bases between the germline ends.

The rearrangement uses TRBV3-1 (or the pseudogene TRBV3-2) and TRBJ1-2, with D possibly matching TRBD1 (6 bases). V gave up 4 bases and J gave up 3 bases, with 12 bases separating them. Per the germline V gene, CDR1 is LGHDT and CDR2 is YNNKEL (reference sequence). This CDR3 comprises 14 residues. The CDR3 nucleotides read TGTGCCAGCAGCCTTTTGACAGGCGACTATGGCTACACCTTC. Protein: CASSLLTGDYGYTF.

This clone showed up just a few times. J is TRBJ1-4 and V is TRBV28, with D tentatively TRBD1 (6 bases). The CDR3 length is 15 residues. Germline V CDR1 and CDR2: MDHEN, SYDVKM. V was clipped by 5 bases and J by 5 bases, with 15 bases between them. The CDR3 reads CASSPEDSWNEKLFF. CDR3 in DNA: TGTGCCAGCAGTCCCGAGGACAGCTGGAATGAAAAACTGTTTTTT.

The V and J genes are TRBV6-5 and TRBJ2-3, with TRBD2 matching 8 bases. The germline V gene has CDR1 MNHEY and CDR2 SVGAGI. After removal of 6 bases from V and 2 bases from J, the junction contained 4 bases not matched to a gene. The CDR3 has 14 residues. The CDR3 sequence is CASSLGRATDTQYF. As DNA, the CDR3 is TGTGCCAGCAGCCTCGGGAGGGCCACAGATACGCAGTATTTT.

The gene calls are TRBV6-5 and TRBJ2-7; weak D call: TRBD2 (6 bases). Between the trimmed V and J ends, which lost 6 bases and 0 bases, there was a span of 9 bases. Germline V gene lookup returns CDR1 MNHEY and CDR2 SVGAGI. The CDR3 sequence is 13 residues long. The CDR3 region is CASRNSGSYEQYF. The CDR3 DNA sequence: TGTGCCAGCAGAAATAGCGGCTCCTACGAGCAGTACTTC.

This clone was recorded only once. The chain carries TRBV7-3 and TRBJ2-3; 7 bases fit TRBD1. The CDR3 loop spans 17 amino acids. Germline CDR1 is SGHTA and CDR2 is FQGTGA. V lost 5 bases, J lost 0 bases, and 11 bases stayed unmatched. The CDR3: CASSPVGTARSTDTQYF. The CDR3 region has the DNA TGTGCCAGCAGCCCGGTAGGGACAGCCCGTAGCACAGATACGCAGTATTTT.

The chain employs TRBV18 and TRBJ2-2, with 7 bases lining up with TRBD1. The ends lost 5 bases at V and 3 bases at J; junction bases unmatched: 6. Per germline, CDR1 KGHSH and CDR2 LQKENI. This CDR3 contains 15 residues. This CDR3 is CASSSGTADTGELFF. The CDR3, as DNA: TGTGCCAGCTCATCCGGGACAGCGGACACCGGGGAGCTGTTTTTT.

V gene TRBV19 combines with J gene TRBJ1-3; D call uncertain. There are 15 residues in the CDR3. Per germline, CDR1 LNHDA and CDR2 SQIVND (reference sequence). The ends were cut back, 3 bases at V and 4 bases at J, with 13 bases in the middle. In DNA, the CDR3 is TGTGCCAGTAGTATGGCTCAGGTTCGCGGAAACACCATATATTTT. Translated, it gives CASSMAQVRGNTIYF. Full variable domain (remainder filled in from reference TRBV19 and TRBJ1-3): DGGITQSPKYLFRKEGQNVTLSCEQNLNHDAMYWYRQDPGQGLRLIYYSQIVNDFQKGDIAEGYSVSREKKESFPLTVTSAQKNPTAFYLCASSMAQVRGNTIYFGEGSWLTVV.

This chain's CDR3 is CASSPRTSGIYEQYF. The DNA of the CDR3 is TGTGCCAGCAGCCCAAGGACTAGCGGGATCTACGAGCAGTACTTC. This chain joins TRBV5-4 and TRBJ2-7; 12 bases map to TRBD2. CDR1 and CDR2 (germline): SGHNT, YYREEE (reference sequence). With V trimmed by 4 bases and J by 3 bases, 5 bases remained unmatched. The length of the CDR3 is 15 residues.

CDR3 residues: CASSIDSGWGAGAYNEQFF. The CDR3 DNA reads as TGTGCCAGTAGTATAGATTCGGGTTGGGGAGCGGGAGCCTACAATGAGCAGTTCTTC. V gene TRBV19 combines with J gene TRBJ2-1; 8 bases are a match to TRBD2. V was pared by 0 bases and J by 2 bases, with 12 bases of the junction left unmatched. The CDR3 covers 19 residues. Germline V gene lookup returns CDR1 LNHDA and CDR2 SQIVND (reference sequence).

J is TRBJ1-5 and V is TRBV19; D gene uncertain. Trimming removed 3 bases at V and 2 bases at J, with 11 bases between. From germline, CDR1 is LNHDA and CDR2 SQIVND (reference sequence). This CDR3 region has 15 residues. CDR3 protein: CASSMEAGGNQPQHF. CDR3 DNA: TGTGCCAGTAGTATGGAGGCCGGGGGCAATCAGCCCCAGCATTTT.

The CDR3 reads CASSLQDRQGMGGYTF. The CDR3 nucleotides are TGTGCCAGCAGCCTTCAAGATAGACAGGGAATGGGGGGCTACACCTTC. V usage is TRBV7-9 and J usage is TRBJ1-2, with TRBD1 matching over 7 bases. Germline CDR1 and CDR2: SEHNR and FQNEAQ (reference sequence). V lost 5 bases and J lost 8; bases outside the gene matches: 17. This CDR3 has 16 amino acids.

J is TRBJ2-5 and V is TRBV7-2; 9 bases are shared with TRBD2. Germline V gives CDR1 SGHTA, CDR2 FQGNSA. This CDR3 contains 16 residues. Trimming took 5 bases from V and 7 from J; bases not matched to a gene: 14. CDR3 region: CASSPLQAGGRGTQYF. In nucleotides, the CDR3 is TGTGCCAGCAGCCCCCTCCAGGCGGGAGGGCGGGGGACCCAGTACTTC.

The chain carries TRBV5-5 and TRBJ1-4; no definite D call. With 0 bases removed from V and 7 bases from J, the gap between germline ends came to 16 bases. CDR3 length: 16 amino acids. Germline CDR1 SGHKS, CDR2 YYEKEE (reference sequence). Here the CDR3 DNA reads TGTGCCAGCAGCTTGGACCTCGGGAAGATAGGTGAAAAACTGTTTTTT. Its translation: CASSLDLGKIGEKLFF. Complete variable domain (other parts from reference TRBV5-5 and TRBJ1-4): DAGVTQSPTHLIKTRGQQVTLRCSPISGHKSVSWYQQVLGQGPQFIFQYYEKEERGRGNFPDRFSARQFPNYSSELNVNALLLGDSALYLCASSLDLGKIGEKLFFGSGTQLSVL.